Detailed here is one TCR beta chain. Its antigen is currently unknown. Trimming took 5 bases from V and 5 from J; bases not matched to a gene: 10. CDR1 is ENHRY, CDR2 SYGVKD, per germline. This CDR3 comprises 15 residues. Repertoires were generated with immunoSEQ multiplex PCR, while TCRdb's copy carries only in-frame clones and drops some. The repertoire consists of roughly 50,000 clones, with 85% to 90% occurring once and the leading ten covering under 6.5%. Described time point: recipient sample about 28 days before transplant, after cytoreduction. The data stem from a study of T cell clonotyping in hematopoietic cell transplantation. General study findings and limits: CD4 and CD8 repertoire contributions could not be separated without sorting.

V is TRBV10-3 and J is TRBJ1-1; the match to TRBD1 covers 8 bases. The source of this sequence is a man aged 60-69 years with biphenotypic leukemia. Some clones in this sample may be carry-over from other donors' samples. Sequenced here: peripheral blood mononuclear cells, sampled before stem cell transplant. CDR3 in DNA: TGTGCCATCAGTCCACGGACAGGGCTTACGACTGAAGCTTTCTTT. This gives the protein CAISPRTGLTTEAFF.